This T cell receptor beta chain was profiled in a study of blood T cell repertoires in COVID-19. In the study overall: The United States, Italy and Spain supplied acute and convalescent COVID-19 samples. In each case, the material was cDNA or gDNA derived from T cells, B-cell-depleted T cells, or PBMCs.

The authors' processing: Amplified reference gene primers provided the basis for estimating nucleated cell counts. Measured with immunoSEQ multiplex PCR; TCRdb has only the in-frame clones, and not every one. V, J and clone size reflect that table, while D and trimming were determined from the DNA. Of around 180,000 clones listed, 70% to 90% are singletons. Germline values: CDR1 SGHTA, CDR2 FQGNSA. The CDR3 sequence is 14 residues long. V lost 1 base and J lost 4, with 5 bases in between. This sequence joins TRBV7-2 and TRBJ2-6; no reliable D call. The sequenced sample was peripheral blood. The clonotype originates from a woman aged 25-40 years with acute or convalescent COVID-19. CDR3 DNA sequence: TGTGCCAGCAGCTTAGATACAGGGGCCAACGTCCTGACTTTC. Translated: CASSLDTGANVLTF.